What follows is one T cell receptor beta chain and its context. TCRdb re-called the reads through MiXCR, storing one row per CDR3 protein. The data contain more than 400,000 distinct CDR3 sequences, around a quarter of them singletons. This sample is drawn from a study of T cell repertoires in cytomegalovirus infection. Study as a whole: It can be stated that public TCR beta signatures indicated CMV infection as well as a matching HLA type.

This CDR3 region has 14 residues. V lost 6 bases to trimming and J lost 3 bases, with 11 bases between them. Germline V gene data show CDR1 as SEHNR and CDR2 as FQNEAQ (reference sequence). The V gene is TRBV7-9, the J gene TRBJ2-2; perhaps TRBD2 as D (6 bases). Material: PBMCs. This receptor was taken from a human donor in good health (CMV status not recorded). Some clones in this sample may be carry-over from other donors' samples. CDR3 amino acids: CASSARGYTGELFF. As DNA, the CDR3 is TGTGCCAGCAGTGCCCGGGGGTACACCGGGGAGCTGTTTTTT.